These 20 T cell receptor beta chains share one sample of origin, sequenced in a study of CD8+CD57+ T cells in acquired aplastic anemia (dated by TCRdb to 2016 to 2018). Sequencing took place on an Illumina HiSeq 2000. TCR beta VDJ combination and CDR3 sequence profiling used genomic DNA as the template. TCRdb itself trimmed the public reads at Q25 with fastp, ran MiXCR and retained productive beta chains. Each entry merges the rows of one CDR3 protein and shows their most common DNA and genes. The sample contains approximately 200,000 distinct CDR3 sequences, around 66% of them found a single time. The ten largest clones take up around 42% of the sample. The specimen sequenced was sorted CD4+, CD8+, or CD8+CD57+ T cells (not recorded which) from PBMCs. The source is a human donor with severe aplastic anemia or a healthy control (not recorded which).

This sequence joins TRBV7-9 and TRBJ1-5; D is undetermined. The CDR3 runs to 13 residues. V shed 1 base and J shed 5 bases, with 6 bases lying between them. Germline V lookup: CDR1 SEHNR, CDR2 FQNEAQ (reference sequence). The CDR3 DNA reads as TGTGCCAGCAGCTTAGTCCAAGATCAGCCCCAGCATTTT. It is translated as CASSLVQDQPQHF.

V is TRBV7-9 and J is TRBJ1-2, with 7 positions matching TRBD1. CDR1 and CDR2 (germline): SEHNR, FQNEAQ (reference sequence). The J segment lost 2 bases and the V segment lost 5 bases, leaving 5 bases of the junction unmatched. The CDR3 contains 14 residues. This CDR3 is CASSPGTDNYGYTF. CDR3 nucleotides: TGTGCCAGCAGCCCTGGGACAGACAACTATGGCTACACCTTC.

On this clonotype itself: The junction shows a germline mismatch at one end, possibly a read error. V usage is TRBV15 and J usage is TRBJ2-5; TRBD2 matches 10 bases. CDR3 length: 14 amino acids. Germline V gene data show CDR1 as LNHNV and CDR2 as YYDKDF (reference sequence). CDR3 DNA sequence: TGTGGCACCAGCGTGACTAGCGGGCAAGAGACCCAGTACTTC. It codes for CGTSVTSGQETQYF.

This clonotype was picked up a small number of times. V gene TRBV7-3 combines with J gene TRBJ2-7, with D perhaps assigned TRBD1 or TRBD2 (5 bases each). The CDR3 is made up of 12 amino acids. The germline V and J ends were trimmed by 4 bases and 9 bases, with 13 bases remaining between them. Germline assignment: CDR1 SGHTA and CDR2 FQGTGA. This CDR3 is CASSSRGRGQYF. The CDR3 DNA is TGTGCCAGCAGCTCGAGGGGAAGAGGGCAGTACTTC.

This chain connects TRBV9 to TRBJ1-1, with D tentatively TRBD1 (5 bases). V was clipped by 3 bases and J by 6 bases, with 15 bases between them. From germline, CDR1 is SGDLS and CDR2 YYNGEE. There are 14 residues in the CDR3. DNA of the CDR3: TGTGCCAGCAGCGGCGAGGGTGTGGGGGCTGAAGCTTTCTTT. Protein sequence: CASSGEGVGAEAFF.

For this clonotype: Relative to the germline gene, one junction end is altered; a read error may explain this. The chain is built from TRBV7-8 and TRBJ2-7, with D possibly called TRBD1 or TRBD2 (5 bases each). The CDR3 covers 17 residues. Germline V gives CDR1 SGHVS, CDR2 FQNEAQ. CDR3 bases: TGTGCCAGCAGCTACCCCCTACGGCGGCAGGGAGCTTCACCCCTCCACTTC. This encodes CASSYPLRRQGASPLHF.

Concerning this clonotype: This clone may be a read error of a much larger clone one base away. V usage is TRBV10-3 and J usage is TRBJ1-3; D unresolved. Germline lookup yields CDR1 ENHRY and CDR2 SYGVKD. This CDR3 spans 16 amino acids. In DNA, the CDR3 is TGTGCCAGCCAAATCAGCTGGTCAGTTCCTGGAAACACCATGTATTTT. Its protein product is CASQISWSVPGNTMYF.

The rearrangement joins TRBV5-1 to TRBJ1-2, with 9 nucleotides matching TRBD1. V shed 3 bases, J shed 4 bases, and the junction held 4 bases outside the gene matches. CDR1 SGHRS and CDR2 YFSETQ come from the germline V gene. The CDR3 sequence is 14 residues long. CDR3 DNA: TGCGCCAGCAGCTGGGAACAGGGGGCCTATGGCTACACCTTC. Protein: CASSWEQGAYGYTF. The variable domain in full, with the rest retrieved from reference TRBV5-1 and TRBJ1-2, is KAGVTQTPRYLIKTRGQQVTLSCSPISGHRSVSWYQQTPGQGLQFLFEYFSETQRNKGNFPGRFSGRQFSNSRSEMNVSTLELGDSALYLCASSWEQGAYGYTFGSGTRLTVV.

CDR3 sequence (DNA): TGCAGTGCTAGAGACCTAACCCGGACACGGAGCTCCTACGAGCAGTACTTC. This gives the protein CSARDLTRTRSSYEQYF. This rearrangement joins TRBV20-1 to TRBJ2-7; D possibly corresponds to TRBD1 (5 bases). From germline, CDR1 is DFQATT and CDR2 SNEGSKA (reference sequence). CDR3 length equals 17 residues. V was cut by 0 bases and J by 0 bases, with 18 bases left in between.

This rearrangement joins TRBV7-9 to TRBJ1-4; D gene ambiguous. Germline loops: CDR1 SEHNR, CDR2 FQNEAQ (reference sequence). The CDR3 is 14 residues long. V was pared by 4 bases and J by 8 bases, with 14 bases between. The CDR3: CASSSRTEGEKLFF. The CDR3 region has the DNA TGTGCCAGCAGCTCCCGAACGGAGGGCGAAAAACTGTTTTTT. The full variable domain, completed using reference TRBV7-9 and TRBJ1-4, is DTGVSQNPRHKITKRGQNVTFRCDPISEHNRLYWYRQTLGQGPEFLTYFQNEAQLEKSRLLSDRFSAERPKGSFSTLEIQRTEQGDSAMYLCASSSRTEGEKLFFGSGTQLSVL.

The chain carries TRBV20-1 and TRBJ2-7; D is unclear. The V gene's germline CDR1 is DFQATT and CDR2 SNEGSKA (reference sequence). V lost 3 bases to trimming and J lost 3 bases, with 12 bases between them. The CDR3 is 13 residues long. CDR3 bases: TGCAGTGCTAGTTTGGGTACCGTCTACGAGCAGTACTTC. Translating it yields CSASLGTVYEQYF.

This rearrangement joins TRBV10-3 to TRBJ1-6; 7 bases map to TRBD1. Trimming at V came to 8 bases and at J to 5 bases, leaving 6 bases not matched to a gene. The CDR3 runs to 14 residues. Germline V lookup: CDR1 ENHRY, CDR2 SYGVKD. CDR3 coding DNA: TGTGCCATCCGGACAGGTACCCATAATTCACCCCTCCACTTT. Its protein product is CAIRTGTHNSPLHF.

This clonotype has a single count. The chain uses TRBV14 and TRBJ2-7; no clear D. Germline lookup yields CDR1 SGHDN and CDR2 FVKESK. This CDR3 is 12 amino acids long. Trimming pared 1 base from V and 5 bases from J, leaving 6 bases between. CDR3 sequence (DNA): TGTGCCAGCAGCCAAGTAATCCACGAGCAGTACTTC. It translates to CASSQVIHEQYF.

The chain uses TRBV12-3 or TRBV12-4 and TRBJ1-4; D possibly corresponds to TRBD1 (5 bases). With 4 bases removed from V and 8 bases from J, the gap between germline ends came to 8 bases. This CDR3 is 12 amino acids long. The CDR3 bases are TGTGCCAGCAGTTGGGGGTTGGAAAAACTGTTTTTT. Its protein is CASSWGLEKLFF.

The gene calls are TRBV7-7 and TRBJ2-5; D might be TRBD1 (5 bases). V gave up 5 bases and J gave up 2 bases, with 15 bases separating them. From germline, CDR1 is SSHAT and CDR2 FNYEAQ (reference sequence). This CDR3 is 15 amino acids long. CDR3 residues: CASSPSQGTQETQYF. The CDR3, as DNA: TGTGCCAGCAGCCCCAGCCAGGGTACGCAAGAGACCCAGTACTTC.

This clonotype came up a few times. The chain joins TRBV2 to TRBJ2-1; 9 nucleotides agree with TRBD2. The CDR3 contains 14 residues. V shed 2 bases and J 9 bases; nucleotides not matched to a gene: 5. The germline gives CDR1 SNHLY, CDR2 FYNNEI. The CDR3 spells CASSETGTSSEQFF. For the CDR3, the DNA is TGTGCCAGCAGTGAAACCGGGACTAGCAGTGAGCAGTTCTTC.

There are many counts of this clonotype. The chain joins TRBV12-3 or TRBV12-4 to TRBJ2-2, with TRBD1 matching over 10 bases. J gave up 6 bases and V 6 bases, and 10 bases lay outside the gene matches. The CDR3 runs to 16 residues. In nucleotides, the CDR3 is TGTGCCAGCAGCTCCTTCGGGACAGGGGATCCCGGGGAGCTGTTTTTT. Translated: CASSSFGTGDPGELFF.

The chain recombines TRBV9 with TRBJ1-4, with D uncertain. Germline V gene data show CDR1 as SGDLS and CDR2 as YYNGEE. The CDR3 is made up of 16 amino acids. V lost 0 bases to trimming and J lost 0 bases, with 9 bases between them. CDR3 in amino acids: CASSVEADSTNEKLFF. The CDR3 DNA follows: TGTGCCAGCAGCGTAGAGGCCGACTCAACTAATGAAAAACTGTTTTTT.

This clonotype was seen many times. The chain has TRBV24-1 and TRBJ2-2, with a possible D match to TRBD1 (6 bases). Trimming stripped 6 bases from V and 2 bases from J, with 9 bases between. This CDR3 has 14 amino acids. The germline CDR1 and CDR2 sequences are KGHDR and SFDVKD. The CDR3 loop is CATSPDRNTGELFF. The CDR3 bases are TGTGCCACCAGTCCGGACAGAAACACCGGGGAGCTGTTTTTT.

V and J are TRBV24-1 and TRBJ2-1; tentative D call: TRBD1 (6 bases). Germline CDR1 is KGHDR and CDR2 is SFDVKD. This CDR3 region has 15 residues. Trimming removed 3 bases from V and 7 bases from J, with 15 bases in between. CDR3 DNA: TGTGCCACCAGTGATCGGACAGTTCTGAAAAATGAGCAGTTCTTC. Encoded protein: CATSDRTVLKNEQFF.